The 18 T cell receptor beta chains given below trace back to one sample, sequenced in a study of blood T cell repertoires in COVID-19. The table came from immunoSEQ multiplex PCR; TCRdb's copy has only in-frame clones and leaves some out. Among roughly 300,000 clones listed, around 90% were seen once. The sequenced sample consisted of PBMCs or T cells enriched from blood (not recorded which). Source of these receptors: a woman in her thirties or forties with acute COVID-19.

The chain has TRBV19 and TRBJ1-1; 9 bases map to TRBD1. Trimming took 5 bases from V and 3 from J; bases not matched to a gene: 7. The CDR3 contains 15 residues. From germline, CDR1 is LNHDA and CDR2 SQIVND (reference sequence). In DNA, the CDR3 is TGTGCCAGTAGTGACCATGGGACAGGGCACACTGAAGCTTTCTTT. It encodes CASSDHGTGHTEAFF.

This clone was seen a single time. The CDR3 region has the DNA TGTGCCAGCACGGGCGAGCGGGGTCCCTACGAGCAGTACTTC. This sequence encodes CASTGERGPYEQYF. The rearrangement links TRBV11-2 to TRBJ2-7; 7 bases line up with TRBD2. CDR1 is SGHAT, CDR2 FQNNGV, per germline. The CDR3 runs to 14 residues. The V and J ends lost 7 bases and 2 bases, in that order; junction bases with no gene match: 8.

The J gene is TRBJ1-2, the V gene TRBV30; D is perhaps TRBD1 (6 bases). The CDR3 totals 14 residues. V was shortened by 5 bases and J by 0 bases, with 13 bases between the two germline ends. CDR1 and CDR2 from the germline V gene are GTSNPN and SVGIG (reference sequence). CDR3 amino acids: CAWAGAGANYGYTF. DNA of the CDR3: TGTGCCTGGGCAGGGGCCGGAGCTAACTATGGCTACACCTTC.

This clone was seen just once. The chain carries TRBV5-6 and TRBJ1-3, with TRBD1 identical over 8 bases. V gave up 0 bases and J gave up 4 bases; unmatched junction bases: 6. The CDR3 length is 16 residues. Per germline, CDR1 SGHDT and CDR2 YYEEEE. CDR3 DNA sequence: TGTGCCAGCAGCTTGGGGACAGGGCAGCAAGGAAACACCATATATTTT. It translates to CASSLGTGQQGNTIYF.

This clone was recorded once. The chain employs TRBV19 and TRBJ1-2; possible D gene TRBD1, 5 bases. Germline V gene data show CDR1 as LNHDA and CDR2 as SQIVND (reference sequence). V was clipped by 6 bases and J by 2 bases, with 10 bases between them. The CDR3 is made up of 13 amino acids. CDR3 amino acids: CASRETVNYGYTF. In DNA, the CDR3 is TGTGCCAGTAGGGAGACAGTCAACTATGGCTACACCTTC.

The chain combines TRBV7-6 with TRBJ1-3; D call uncertain. CDR1 and CDR2 (germline): SGHVS, FNYEAQ. The CDR3 loop spans 14 amino acids. V gave up 5 bases and J gave up 4 bases, with 12 bases separating them. CDR3 sequence: CASSGSVPGNTIYF. The CDR3, as DNA: TGTGCCAGCAGCGGTTCAGTGCCGGGAAACACCATATATTTT.

The chain carries TRBV30 and TRBJ2-3; 12 bases line up with TRBD2. Trimming cost V 5 bases and J 7 bases; bases outside gene matches: 4. This CDR3 has 13 residues. The germline V gene encodes CDR1 GTSNPN and CDR2 SVGIG (reference sequence). The CDR3 loop reads CAWSGTSGYTQYF. CDR3 nucleotide sequence: TGTGCCTGGTCAGGGACTAGCGGGTATACGCAGTATTTT.

The CDR3 sequence: CASSFTGNTEAFF. CDR3 nucleotides: TGCGCCAGCAGCTTTACAGGGAACACTGAAGCTTTCTTT. The chain uses TRBV5-1 and TRBJ1-1; D may be TRBD1 (5 bases). The germline V gene encodes CDR1 SGHRS and CDR2 YFSETQ. This CDR3 is 13 amino acids long. The V end was cut by 2 bases, the J end by 1 base, with 6 bases between.

The V gene is TRBV3-1 (or the pseudogene TRBV3-2), the J gene TRBJ2-5, with TRBD1 as a possible D gene (6 bases). The CDR3 contains 13 residues. Germline CDR1 is LGHDT and CDR2 is YNNKEL (reference sequence). Trimming removed 9 bases from V and 4 bases from J, with 15 bases in between. The CDR3 sequence is CASNQRGGETQYF. For the CDR3, the DNA is TGTGCCAGTAACCAAAGAGGGGGAGAGACCCAGTACTTC.

The sample holds one count of this clone. This rearrangement joins TRBV5-5 to TRBJ2-1; TRBD2 matches at 7 bases. V trimming: 4 bases; J trimming: 7 bases; junction bases outside the gene matches: 8. Germline V gives CDR1 SGHKS, CDR2 YYEKEE (reference sequence). This CDR3 is 14 amino acids long. The CDR3 region is CASSREGSGNEQFF. Here the CDR3 DNA reads TGTGCCAGCAGCCGAGAGGGTAGCGGGAATGAGCAGTTCTTC. Filled out from reference TRBV5-5 and TRBJ2-1, the complete variable domain reads DAGVTQSPTHLIKTRGQQVTLRCSPISGHKSVSWYQQVLGQGPQFIFQYYEKEERGRGNFPDRFSARQFPNYSSELNVNALLLGDSALYLCASSREGSGNEQFFGPGTRLTVL.

This clone has a single count. The CDR3 nucleotides read TGTGCCAGCAGCCAAGGAGGGGCTAGCGGGAGGGAGGCAAACATTCAGTACTTC. It codes for CASSQGGASGREANIQYF. The chain employs TRBV4-2 and TRBJ2-4; 12 bases map to TRBD2. The germline gives CDR1 LGHNA, CDR2 YNFKEQ. The CDR3 has 18 residues. J was trimmed by 6 bases and V by 1 base; bases with no gene match: 10.

This sequence joins TRBV6-5 and TRBJ2-7; 8 bases are a match to TRBD2. The CDR3 runs 15 residues. The V gene's germline CDR1 is MNHEY and CDR2 SVGAGI. Germline trimming cut 6 bases from V and 0 bases from J; bases unmatched to any gene: 7. CDR3 bases: TGTGCCAGCAGCCGGGGGGGACACAGCTCCTACGAGCAGTACTTC. Translation gives CASSRGGHSSYEQYF.

V and J are TRBV19 and TRBJ1-1; 9 bases are shared with TRBD1. The CDR3 sequence is 15 residues long. CDR1 is LNHDA and CDR2 is SQIVND in the germline V gene (reference sequence). Trimming at V came to 4 bases and at J to 5 bases, leaving 8 bases not matched to a gene. The CDR3 protein is CASSSGGTGRTEAFF. DNA of the CDR3: TGTGCCAGTAGTAGTGGAGGGACAGGGAGAACTGAAGCTTTCTTT.

This rearrangement joins TRBV13 to TRBJ1-2, with 7 bases aligning to TRBD1. Trimming removed 5 bases from V and 8 bases from J; junction bases left unmatched: 14. This CDR3 spans 15 amino acids. From germline, CDR1 is PRHDT and CDR2 FYEKMQ (reference sequence). CDR3 loop: CASSPGTDPPMGYTF. CDR3 in DNA: TGTGCCAGCAGCCCCGGGACAGATCCTCCCATGGGCTACACCTTC.

J is TRBJ2-3 and V is TRBV11-2, with 11 bases lining up with TRBD1. CDR1 is SGHAT and CDR2 is FQNNGV in the germline V gene. The CDR3 totals 15 residues. V trimming: 2 bases; J trimming: 4 bases; junction bases outside the gene matches: 2. CDR3 residues: CASSLPGQGADTQYF. CDR3 bases: TGTGCCAGCAGCTTACCGGGACAGGGGGCAGATACGCAGTATTTT.

The chain couples TRBV6-1 to TRBJ1-5, with 7 nucleotides matching TRBD1. The germline gives CDR1 MNHNS, CDR2 SASEGT. V was pared by 1 base and J by 3 bases, with 9 bases of the junction left unmatched. This CDR3 region has 17 residues. CDR3 bases: TGTGCCAGCAGTGAAGGTTCAGGGGGGCCTTCCAATCAGCCCCAGCATTTT. It codes for CASSEGSGGPSNQPQHF.

This chain connects TRBV3-1 (or the pseudogene TRBV3-2) to TRBJ1-4; D uncertain. Germline-derived CDR1 and CDR2 are LGHDT and YNNKEL (reference sequence). With 1 base removed from V and 7 bases from J, the gap between germline ends came to 13 bases. The CDR3 has 15 residues. The CDR3 is CASSQGPGGGEKLFF. For the CDR3, the DNA is TGTGCCAGCAGCCAAGGTCCAGGAGGAGGTGAAAAACTGTTTTTT.

The gene calls are TRBV7-2 and TRBJ2-7; D is undetermined. From germline, CDR1 is SGHTA and CDR2 FQGNSA. The CDR3 is 14 amino acids. Trimming removed 3 bases from V and 2 bases from J, with 11 bases in between. Here the CDR3 reads CASSLGSLPYEQYF. In nucleotides, the CDR3 is TGTGCCAGCAGCTTGGGCAGCTTACCCTACGAGCAGTACTTC.